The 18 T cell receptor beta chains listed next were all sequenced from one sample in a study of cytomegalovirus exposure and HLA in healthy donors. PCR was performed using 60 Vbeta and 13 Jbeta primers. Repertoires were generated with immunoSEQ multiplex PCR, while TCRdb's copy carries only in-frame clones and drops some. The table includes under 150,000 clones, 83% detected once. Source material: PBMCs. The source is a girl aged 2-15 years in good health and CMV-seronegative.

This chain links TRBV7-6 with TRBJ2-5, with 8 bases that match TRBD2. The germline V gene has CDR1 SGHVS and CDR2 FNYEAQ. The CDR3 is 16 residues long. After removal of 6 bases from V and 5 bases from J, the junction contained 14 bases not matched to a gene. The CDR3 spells CASRPTPGGLPETQYF. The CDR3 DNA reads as TGTGCCAGCAGGCCTACTCCGGGGGGGCTTCCCGAGACCCAGTACTTC.

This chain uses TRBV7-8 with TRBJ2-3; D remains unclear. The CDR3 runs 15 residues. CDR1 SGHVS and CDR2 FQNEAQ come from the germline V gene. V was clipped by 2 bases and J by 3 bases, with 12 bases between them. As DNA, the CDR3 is TGTGCCAGCAGCTTATTAGGCGCCGGGACAGATACGCAGTATTTT. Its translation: CASSLLGAGTDTQYF.

The CDR3 loop reads CASSLEGTSGYNEQFF. CDR3 nucleotide sequence: TGTGCCAGCAGTTTAGAAGGGACTAGCGGATACAATGAGCAGTTCTTC. The chain combines TRBV27 with TRBJ2-1; 11 bases line up with TRBD2. From germline, CDR1 is MNHEY and CDR2 SMNVEV (reference sequence). This CDR3 is 16 amino acids long. V was pared by 2 bases and J by 4 bases, with 4 bases of the junction left unmatched.

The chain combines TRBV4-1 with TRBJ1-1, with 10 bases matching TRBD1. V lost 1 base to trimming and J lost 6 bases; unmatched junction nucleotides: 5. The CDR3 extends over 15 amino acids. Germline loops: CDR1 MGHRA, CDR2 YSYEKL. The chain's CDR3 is CASSQGTGGFPEAFF. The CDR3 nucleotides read TGCGCCAGCAGCCAAGGGACAGGGGGTTTCCCTGAAGCTTTCTTT.

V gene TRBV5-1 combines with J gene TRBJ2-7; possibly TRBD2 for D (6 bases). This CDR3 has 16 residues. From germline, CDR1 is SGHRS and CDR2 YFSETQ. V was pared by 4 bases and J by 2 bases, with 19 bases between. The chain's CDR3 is CASSVGRETRPYEQYF. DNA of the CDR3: TGCGCCAGCAGCGTTGGACGGGAGACTCGTCCCTACGAGCAGTACTTC.

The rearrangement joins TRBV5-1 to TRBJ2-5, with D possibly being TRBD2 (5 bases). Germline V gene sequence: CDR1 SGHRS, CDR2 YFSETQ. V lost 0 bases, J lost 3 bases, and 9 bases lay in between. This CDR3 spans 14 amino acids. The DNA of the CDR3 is TGCGCCAGCAGCTTGGGTCTAGCTAAAGAGACCCAGTACTTC. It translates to CASSLGLAKETQYF.

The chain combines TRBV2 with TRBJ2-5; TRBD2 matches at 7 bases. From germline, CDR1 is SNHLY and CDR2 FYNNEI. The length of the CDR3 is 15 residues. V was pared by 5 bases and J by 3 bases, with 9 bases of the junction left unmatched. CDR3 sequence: CASSRPGLVEETQYF. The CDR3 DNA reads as TGTGCCAGCAGTAGACCAGGACTAGTCGAAGAGACCCAGTACTTC. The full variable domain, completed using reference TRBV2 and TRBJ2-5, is EPEVTQTPSHQVTQMGQEVILRCVPISNHLYFYWYRQILGQKVEFLVSFYNNEISEKSEIFDDQFSVERPDGSNFTLKIRSTKLEDSAMYFCASSRPGLVEETQYFGPGTRLLVL.

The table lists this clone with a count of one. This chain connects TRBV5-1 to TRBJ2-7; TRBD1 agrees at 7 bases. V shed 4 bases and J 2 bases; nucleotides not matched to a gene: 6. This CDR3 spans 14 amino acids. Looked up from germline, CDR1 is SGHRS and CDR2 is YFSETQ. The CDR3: CASSPGQETYEQYF. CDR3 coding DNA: TGCGCCAGCAGCCCAGGACAGGAAACCTACGAGCAGTACTTC.

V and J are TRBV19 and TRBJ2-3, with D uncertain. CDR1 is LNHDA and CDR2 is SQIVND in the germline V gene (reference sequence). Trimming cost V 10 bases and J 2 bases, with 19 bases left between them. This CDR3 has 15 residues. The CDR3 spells CATKRQPVDTDTQYF. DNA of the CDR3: TGTGCCACCAAGCGCCAGCCGGTGGACACAGATACGCAGTATTTT.

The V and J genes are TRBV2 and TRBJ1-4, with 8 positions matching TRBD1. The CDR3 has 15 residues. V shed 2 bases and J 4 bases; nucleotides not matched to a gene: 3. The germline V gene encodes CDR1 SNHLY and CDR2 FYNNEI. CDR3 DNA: TGTGCCAGCAGTGAATACACAGGGGGTAATGAAAAACTGTTTTTT. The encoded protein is CASSEYTGGNEKLFF.

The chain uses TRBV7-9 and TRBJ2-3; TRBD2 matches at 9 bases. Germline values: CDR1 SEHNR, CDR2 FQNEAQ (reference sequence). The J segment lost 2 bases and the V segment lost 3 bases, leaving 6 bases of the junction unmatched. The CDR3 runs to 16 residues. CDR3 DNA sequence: TGTGCCAGCAGCTTCTTCGCGGGGGGGTCCACAGATACGCAGTATTTT. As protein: CASSFFAGGSTDTQYF.

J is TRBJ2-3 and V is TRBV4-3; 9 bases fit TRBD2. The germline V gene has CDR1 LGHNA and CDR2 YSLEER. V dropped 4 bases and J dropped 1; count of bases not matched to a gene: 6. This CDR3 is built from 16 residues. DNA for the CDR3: TGCGCCAGCAGCCGAGAAGAGCGGGGGGGCACAGATACGCAGTATTTT. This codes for CASSREERGGTDTQYF.

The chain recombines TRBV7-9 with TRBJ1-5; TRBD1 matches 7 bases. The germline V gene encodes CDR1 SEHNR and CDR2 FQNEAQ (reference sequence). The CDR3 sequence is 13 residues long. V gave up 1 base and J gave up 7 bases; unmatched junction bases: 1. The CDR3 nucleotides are TGTGCCAGCAGCTTAGGACAGGGCCAGCCCCAGCATTTT. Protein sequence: CASSLGQGQPQHF.

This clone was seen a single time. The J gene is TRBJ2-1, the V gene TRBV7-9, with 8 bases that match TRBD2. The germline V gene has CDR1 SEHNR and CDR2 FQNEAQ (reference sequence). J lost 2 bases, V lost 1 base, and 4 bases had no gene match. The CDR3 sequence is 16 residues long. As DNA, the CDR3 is TGTGCCAGCAGCTTAGACACTAGCGGAGCCTACAATGAGCAGTTCTTC. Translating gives CASSLDTSGAYNEQFF.

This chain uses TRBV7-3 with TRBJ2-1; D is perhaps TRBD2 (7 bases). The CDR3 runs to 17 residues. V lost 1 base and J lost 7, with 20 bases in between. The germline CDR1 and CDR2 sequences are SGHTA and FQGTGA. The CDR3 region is CASSLRLGGGEKNEQFF. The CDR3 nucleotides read TGTGCCAGCAGCTTAAGGTTGGGGGGGGGCGAGAAGAATGAGCAGTTCTTC.

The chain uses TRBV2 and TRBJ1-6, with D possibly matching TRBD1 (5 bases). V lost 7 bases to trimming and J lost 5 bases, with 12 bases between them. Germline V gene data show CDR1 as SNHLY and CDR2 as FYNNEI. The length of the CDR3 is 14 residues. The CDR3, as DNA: TGTGCCAGCACTAAGGGACTCAATAATTCACCCCTCCACTTT. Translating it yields CASTKGLNNSPLHF. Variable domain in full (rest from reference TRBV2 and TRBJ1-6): EPEVTQTPSHQVTQMGQEVILRCVPISNHLYFYWYRQILGQKVEFLVSFYNNEISEKSEIFDDQFSVERPDGSNFTLKIRSTKLEDSAMYFCASTKGLNNSPLHFGNGTRLTVT.

CDR3 sequence: CSVAYDSHEQYF. Here the CDR3 DNA reads TGCAGCGTAGCTTACGACAGCCACGAGCAGTACTTC. The chain combines TRBV29-1 with TRBJ2-7; weak D call: TRBD1 (5 bases). This CDR3 has 12 amino acids. Germline CDR1 and CDR2: SQVTM and ANQGSEA. V lost 6 bases, J lost 5 bases, and 14 bases lay in between.

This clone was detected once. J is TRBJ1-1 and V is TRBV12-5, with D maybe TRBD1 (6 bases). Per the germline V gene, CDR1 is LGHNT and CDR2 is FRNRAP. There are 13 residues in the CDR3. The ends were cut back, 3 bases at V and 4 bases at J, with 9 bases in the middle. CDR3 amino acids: CASGLGGSTEAFF. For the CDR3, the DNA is TGTGCTAGTGGTTTAGGGGGAAGCACTGAAGCTTTCTTT.